These T cell receptor beta chains were read from a single sample in a study of glioma-infiltrating T cells after dendritic cell vaccination. The repertoire was sequenced with immunoSEQ multiplex PCR; TCRdb's copy has only in-frame clones and lacks some. The profile covers about 87,000 clones, with 75% to 90% appearing a single time and under 7% taken by the ten largest. Sequencing used blood, obtained after dendritic cell vaccination. The receptors derive from a human donor with glioblastoma. Each CDR3 is given with its conserved first and last residue. Each record gives: J gene, V gene, D gene, clone size, CDR3 length, CDR3 protein, CDR3 DNA. The D gene is left open where the match is weak. Not all rows give a size; the values are once, few, many and, for expanded clones, a class.

>TRBJ1-1|TRBV5-8|.|.|14
CASSLLGGSTEAFF
TGTGCCAGCAGCTTACTTGGGGGGAGCACTGAAGCTTTCTTT
>TRBJ1-3|TRBV2|.|.|12
CASGGSRDTIYF
TGTGCCAGCGGGGGGTCACGCGACACCATATATTTT
>TRBJ2-2|TRBV2|TRBD2|.|15
CASSGLTSGTGELFF
TGTGCCAGCAGTGGGTTGACTAGCGGGACCGGGGAGCTGTTTTTT
>TRBJ1-2|TRBV18|.|.|14
CASSTRTDNYGYTF
TGTGCCAGCTCAACCCGGACAGATAACTATGGCTACACCTTC
>TRBJ2-3|TRBV27|.|.|11
CASSFGDTQYF
TGTGCCAGCAGTTTCGGGGATACGCAGTATTTT
>TRBJ2-5|TRBV11-3|TRBD1|.|15
CASSPGGNSQETQYF
TGTGCCAGCAGCCCAGGGGGAAACAGTCAAGAGACCCAGTACTTC
>TRBJ1-1|TRBV11-2|.|few|15
CASSLGGDANTEAFF
TGTGCCAGCAGCTTAGGCGGCGACGCGAACACTGAAGCTTTCTTT
>TRBJ1-2|TRBV7-9|TRBD1|.|15
CASSQSRQGPHGYTF
TGTGCCAGCAGCCAAAGCAGACAGGGACCCCATGGCTACACCTTC
>TRBJ2-1|TRBV6-4|.|.|14
CASSDSSDHNEQFF
TGTGCCAGCAGTGACTCGAGCGATCACAATGAGCAGTTCTTC
>TRBJ1-5|TRBV13|.|.|14
CASSLTGYNQPQHF
TGTGCCAGCAGCTTAACGGGGTACAATCAGCCCCAGCATTTT
>TRBJ1-6|TRBV2|TRBD1|few|15
CASSEEGASDSPLHF
TGTGCCAGCAGTGAAGAGGGGGCATCGGATTCACCCCTCCACTTT
>TRBJ1-2|TRBV16|.|.|15
CASSDQRSQGYGYTF
TGTGCCAGCAGCGATCAGCGCTCGCAGGGTTATGGCTACACCTTC
>TRBJ1-4|TRBV7-2|.|.|16
CASSPQVSGNNEKLFF
TGTGCCAGCAGCCCACAAGTTTCAGGGAATAATGAAAAACTGTTTTTT
>TRBJ2-7|TRBV4-1|TRBD1|few|15
CASSSRTGDTYEQYF
TGCGCCAGCAGCTCCCGGACAGGGGATACCTACGAGCAGTACTTC
>TRBJ2-1|TRBV18|TRBD1|.|16
CASSPGTGLSYNEQFF
TGTGCCAGCTCACCAGGGACAGGGCTATCCTACAATGAGCAGTTCTTC
>TRBJ2-1|TRBV14|TRBD1|.|13
CASSQPTGVGQFF
TGTGCCAGCAGCCAGCCCACAGGGGTAGGGCAGTTCTTC
>TRBJ2-1|TRBV5-1|TRBD2|.|14
CASSPTSGGNEQFF
TGCGCCAGCAGCCCAACTAGCGGGGGAAATGAGCAGTTCTTC
>TRBJ2-5|TRBV5-1|.|.|18
CASSPSPGTSWDQETQYF
TGCGCCAGCAGCCCATCTCCCGGGACATCATGGGACCAAGAGACCCAGTACTTC
>TRBJ2-7|TRBV9|.|.|14
CASSVMSDIGEQYF
TGTGCCAGCAGCGTTATGTCTGATATCGGCGAGCAGTACTTC
>TRBJ1-1|TRBV7-9|.|.|15
CASSPGGRMNTEAFF
TGTGCCAGCAGCCCGGGGGGACGGATGAACACTGAAGCTTTCTTT
>TRBJ2-2|TRBV29-1|.|.|13
CSAGKGGTGELFF
TGCAGCGCCGGAAAAGGGGGTACCGGGGAGCTGTTTTTT
>TRBJ2-2|TRBV7-3|.|.|14
CASSLDRDTGELFF
TGTGCCAGCAGCTTAGACAGAGACACCGGGGAGCTGTTTTTT
>TRBJ2-1|TRBV5-1|.|once|15
CASSLDGQLYNEQFF
TGCGCCAGCAGCTTGGATGGACAGCTATACAATGAGCAGTTCTTC
>TRBJ2-5|TRBV9|.|.|14
CASSTTGGWETQYF
TGTGCCAGCAGTACTACAGGTGGCTGGGAGACCCAGTACTTC
>TRBJ1-5|TRBV27|TRBD1|.|16
CASSTTGVRSNQPQHF
TGTGCCAGCAGTACTACAGGGGTAAGGAGCAATCAGCCCCAGCATTTT
>TRBJ1-2|TRBV15|.|.|14
CATSRDMQGDGYTF
TGTGCCACCAGCAGAGATATGCAGGGTGATGGCTACACCTTC
>TRBJ2-6|TRBV18|TRBD1|few|20
CATHSPNVDRGFFGANVLTF
TGTGCCACCCATTCCCCTAACGTGGACAGGGGGTTTTTTGGGGCCAACGTCCTGACTTTC
>TRBJ1-5|TRBV6-1|.|.|15
CASSGGGFSNQPQHF
TGTGCCAGCTCTGGGGGGGGATTTAGCAATCAGCCCCAGCATTTT
>TRBJ1-2|TRBV15|.|.|15
CATSGDALAHYGYTF
TGTGCCACCAGCGGAGACGCACTCGCTCACTATGGCTACACCTTC
>TRBJ1-2|TRBV29-1|TRBD1|.|15
CSVEFDTGAYYGYTF
TGCAGCGTTGAATTTGATACAGGGGCCTACTATGGCTACACCTTC
>TRBJ2-2|TRBV5-8|.|.|16
CASSQGLTLDTGELFF
TGTGCCAGCAGCCAAGGATTGACACTCGACACCGGGGAGCTGTTTTTT
>TRBJ2-7|TRBV9|.|.|13
CASSGTSRYEQYF
TGTGCCAGCAGCGGCACGAGTCGTTACGAGCAGTACTTC
>TRBJ1-1|TRBV4-1|.|once|15
CASSPPQDPNTEAFF
TGCGCCAGCAGCCCCCCACAAGATCCCAACACTGAAGCTTTCTTT
>TRBJ2-7|TRBV6-1|.|.|13
CASRSGGANEQYF
TGTGCCAGCAGATCCGGGGGAGCCAACGAGCAGTACTTC